This T cell receptor (beta chain) appears in the sequencing data of a study of blood T cell repertoires in COVID-19. Looked up from germline, CDR1 is KGHSH and CDR2 is LQKENI. This CDR3 is 18 amino acids long. Trimming stripped 1 base from V and 4 bases from J, with 23 bases between. TCRdb's table, derived via immunoSEQ multiplex PCR, lists solely in-frame clones and lacks some. This table has hundreds of thousands of clones, roughly 80% appearing once. The sequenced sample consisted of peripheral blood. The chain carries TRBV18 and TRBJ2-7; D may be TRBD1 (6 bases). This clonotype was obtained from an elderly woman with active or convalescent COVID-19. CDR3 DNA: TGTGCCAGCTCACCACTCCGGCAGGGGCCCGAGGGTTTTTACGAGCAGTACTTC. Protein product: CASSPLRQGPEGFYEQYF.